The entry below gives a single TCR beta chain sequence along with its context. The entry originates in a study of blood T cell repertoires in COVID-19. Background on the study: Samples of COVID-19 (acute and convalescent) were obtained from the United States, Italy and Spain.

Unmatched junction bases numbered 11, after V lost 5 bases and J lost 2 bases. The germline V gene encodes CDR1 MDHEN and CDR2 SYDVKM. CDR3 length: 16 amino acids. Sequencing was performed with immunoSEQ multiplex PCR; in TCRdb, only in-frame clones are kept and a portion is missing. The sample consists of about 140,000 clones, about 76% of them appearing once. The sequenced sample was peripheral blood. The chain has TRBV28 and TRBJ2-7; 8 bases line up with TRBD2. This receptor was taken from an older woman with active or convalescent COVID-19. The CDR3 spells CASSTAPGLVAYEQYF. The DNA for the CDR3 is TGTGCCAGCAGTACGGCGCCGGGACTAGTCGCCTACGAGCAGTACTTC.